The 13 T cell receptor beta chains given below trace back to one sample, sequenced in a study of blood T cell repertoires in COVID-19. TCRdb's copy holds only in-frame clones and misses some; the assay was immunoSEQ multiplex PCR. This sample has hundreds of thousands of clones; over 70% occur once, and the top ten carry 8.6%. The sample consisted of peripheral blood. These receptor sequences come from a human donor in a cohort sampled during active COVID-19.

The V and J genes are TRBV9 and TRBJ2-1; 13 bases are shared with TRBD2. The CDR3 runs 15 residues. Germline CDR1 reads SGDLS; CDR2 reads YYNGEE. Trimming at V came to 4 bases and at J to 10 bases, leaving 8 bases not matched to a gene. This CDR3 is CASSPRTSGGGEQFF. The CDR3, as DNA: TGTGCCAGCAGCCCTAGGACTAGCGGGGGTGGAGAGCAGTTCTTC.

This clone has only a few counts. The chain recombines TRBV9 with TRBJ2-3; 8 bases align to TRBD2. The trim removed 3 bases at V and 0 bases at J, leaving 6 bases unmatched. The CDR3 is 16 residues long. CDR1 is SGDLS, CDR2 YYNGEE, per germline. CDR3 in amino acids: CASSDGIAGSTDTQYF. The CDR3 coding sequence is TGTGCCAGCAGCGACGGAATAGCGGGGAGCACAGATACGCAGTATTTT. The full variable domain, rest sourced from reference TRBV9 and TRBJ2-3, is DSGVTQTPKHLITATGQRVTLRCSPRSGDLSVYWYQQSLDQGLQFLIQYYNGEERAKGNILERFSAQQFPDLHSELNLSSLELGDSALYFCASSDGIAGSTDTQYFGPGTRLTVL.

This chain uses TRBV7-9 with TRBJ1-4; D ambiguous. The CDR3 covers 15 residues. Germline V lookup: CDR1 SEHNR, CDR2 FQNEAQ (reference sequence). V dropped 5 bases and J dropped 3 bases, with 13 bases sitting between them. CDR3 sequence reads: CASSREGFSNEKLFF. In nucleotides, the CDR3 is TGTGCCAGCAGCCGTGAGGGTTTCTCTAATGAAAAACTGTTTTTT.

The rearrangement links TRBV7-8 to TRBJ2-1; the D gene is possibly TRBD1 (6 bases). CDR1 is SGHVS and CDR2 is FQNEAQ in the germline V gene. This CDR3 comprises 14 residues. V lost 5 bases and J 8 bases, leaving 16 bases between the germline ends. CDR3 sequence (DNA): TGTGCCAGCAGCCCAAGGGGGACGCTGGATGAGCAGTTCTTC. Translation: CASSPRGTLDEQFF.

This chain links TRBV6-5 with TRBJ2-1, with D perhaps matching TRBD1 (7 bases). The length of the CDR3 is 14 residues. Trimming took 4 bases from V and 9 from J, leaving 16 bases between them. From germline, CDR1 is MNHEY and CDR2 SVGAGI. The CDR3 nucleotides are TGTGCCAGCAGTTCCAGGGGGGAGGTCGTTGAGCAGTTCTTC. Its protein product is CASSSRGEVVEQFF.

The J gene is TRBJ2-7, the V gene TRBV18, with TRBD1 matching over 11 bases. From germline, CDR1 is KGHSH and CDR2 LQKENI. The CDR3 is 15 amino acids. V dropped 3 bases and J dropped 3; count of bases not matched to a gene: 4. The CDR3 bases are TGTGCCAGCTCACCGGGACAGGGGGATTTCTACGAGCAGTACTTC. It translates to CASSPGQGDFYEQYF.

The chain combines TRBV19 with TRBJ2-3; D may be TRBD1 (6 bases). Trimming left V 9 bases short and J 0 bases short, with 13 bases between. Germline CDR1 reads LNHDA; CDR2 reads SQIVND (reference sequence). The CDR3 runs to 14 residues. The DNA for the CDR3 is TGTGCCAGCGCTCGACAGGTCAGCACAGATACGCAGTATTTT. Amino acids: CASARQVSTDTQYF.

This clone was observed a handful of times. The J gene is TRBJ1-1, the V gene TRBV5-1, with TRBD1 as a possible D gene (6 bases). Per germline, CDR1 SGHRS and CDR2 YFSETQ. There are 13 residues in the CDR3. V gave up 5 bases and J gave up 0 bases, with 8 bases separating them. This chain's CDR3 is CASRQGLNTEAFF. The DNA for the CDR3 is TGCGCCAGCAGACAGGGCTTGAACACTGAAGCTTTCTTT.

The rearrangement joins TRBV5-4 to TRBJ2-1, with 8 bases fitting TRBD1. CDR1 and CDR2 (germline): SGHNT, YYREEE (reference sequence). With 2 bases clipped from V and 2 bases from J, the junction kept 3 bases outside the gene matches. The CDR3 spans 15 residues. CDR3 amino acids: CASSLQQGAYNEQFF. In DNA, the CDR3 is TGTGCCAGCAGCTTACAACAGGGGGCCTACAATGAGCAGTTCTTC.

This chain connects TRBV3-1 (or the pseudogene TRBV3-2) to TRBJ1-1, with D hard to call. The germline V gene has CDR1 LGHDT and CDR2 YNNKEL (reference sequence). This CDR3 has 14 amino acids. Between the trimmed V and J ends, which lost 4 bases and 10 bases, there was a span of 19 bases. CDR3 sequence: CASSLNTPGGPAFF. DNA of the CDR3: TGTGCCAGCAGCCTAAATACCCCCGGAGGCCCAGCTTTCTTT.

The chain couples TRBV4-1 to TRBJ2-1; D is unresolved. In germline, CDR1 is MGHRA, CDR2 YSYEKL. Trimming removed 1 base from V and 3 bases from J, with 16 bases in between. The CDR3 sequence is 17 residues long. The CDR3 is CASSQGRDSSFYNEQFF. DNA for the CDR3: TGCGCCAGCAGCCAAGGTCGTGACTCATCCTTCTACAATGAGCAGTTCTTC.

This chain connects TRBV28 to TRBJ1-2; 8 bases align to TRBD1. V lost 6 bases and J lost 7; bases outside the gene matches: 13. The germline gives CDR1 MDHEN, CDR2 SYDVKM. The CDR3 spans 15 residues. The CDR3: CASRGTGELWSGYTF. The DNA for the CDR3 is TGTGCCAGCAGGGGGACAGGCGAACTTTGGTCTGGCTACACCTTC.

The chain couples TRBV5-5 to TRBJ2-5, with a possible D match to TRBD1 (6 bases). Germline loops: CDR1 SGHKS, CDR2 YYEKEE (reference sequence). V was pared by 3 bases and J by 2 bases, with 11 bases between. The CDR3 consists of 14 residues. DNA for the CDR3: TGTGCCAGCAGCTCGCTAAGGGGGCAAGAGACCCAGTACTTC. This translates into CASSSLRGQETQYF.